The clone carrying this TCR beta chain was picked up many times. This sample was taken from a study of T-cell memory formation after mild COVID-19. TCRdb used MiXCR to reprocess the 5' RACE reads, holding one entry per CDR3 protein. The table records about 350,000 distinct CDR3 sequences, roughly 13% of them present only once. Germline-derived CDR1 and CDR2 are LNHNV and YYDKDF (reference sequence). This CDR3 contains 12 residues. Trimming took 6 bases from V and 2 from J, leaving 6 bases between them. The genes are TRBV15 and TRBJ2-3; D not resolved. This TCR was recovered from a man between 18 and 35 years old who had mild COVID-19 (a few samples of this study predate the infection). Cell type and time point are not known. The specimen was PBMCs or a T cell subset sorted from them (not recorded which). CDR3 in DNA: TGTGCCACCAGGGGCCCCACAGATACGCAGTATTTT. Its translation: CATRGPTDTQYF.